The clone carrying this T cell receptor beta chain was recorded a few times. The data were taken from a study of cytomegalovirus exposure and HLA in healthy donors. This table comes from immunoSEQ multiplex PCR, and its TCRdb copy is limited to in-frame clones, with some not included. Altogether around 130,000 clones are present, under 90% being singletons, with the ten largest covering about 3.7%. Looked up from germline, CDR1 is MNHEY and CDR2 is SVGAGI. The length of the CDR3 is 15 residues. Trimming shortened V by 2 bases and J by 5 bases, and 14 bases separated the two germline ends. The V and J genes are TRBV6-5 and TRBJ2-3, with a tentative D call TRBD1 (6 bases). The sequenced sample was PBMCs. This clonotype was obtained from a man aged 25-40 years in good health and CMV-seronegative. The CDR3 DNA reads TGTGCCAGCAGTTACAGCCACAGGGAACAAGATACGCAGTATTTT. It is translated as CASSYSHREQDTQYF.